A selection of T cell receptor beta chains follows, all from one sample in a study of T-cell reconstitution after alpha-beta-depleted transplantation in children. TCRdb called the PCR reads again in MiXCR, with one record for every CDR3 protein. The table records approximately 490,000 distinct CDR3 sequences, about 11% of them present only once. The sequences come from PBMCs, collected before TCRalphabeta/CD19-depleted stem cell transplant. All receptors derive from a child aged 2-15 years with inherited bone marrow failure, due to receive a stem cell transplant. Both conserved end residues are part of each CDR3. The D gene is left open where the match is weak. Only part of the rows carry a size: once, few, many, or a class if the clone is expanded.

D gene: -
V gene: TRBV11-2
J gene: TRBJ2-5
clone size: -
CDR3 protein: CASSLTGTGTQYF
CDR3 DNA: TGTGCCAGCAGCCTGACAGGCACCGGGACCCAGTACTTC

D gene: -
V gene: TRBV19
J gene: TRBJ2-2
clone size: few
CDR3 protein: CASSGWDHGELFF
CDR3 DNA: TGTGCCAGTAGTGGATGGGACCACGGGGAGCTGTTTTTT

D gene: -
V gene: TRBV20-1
J gene: TRBJ2-1
clone size: many
CDR3 protein: CSASNRRGAITYNEQFF
CDR3 DNA: TGCAGTGCTAGCAATAGGAGGGGGGCAATCACCTACAATGAGCAGTTCTTC

D gene: -
V gene: TRBV10-3
J gene: TRBJ1-1
clone size: many
CDR3 protein: CAISEEITGWNGAFF
CDR3 DNA: TGTGCCATCAGTGAAGAGATTACAGGGTGGAATGGAGCTTTCTTT

D gene: -
V gene: TRBV20-1
J gene: TRBJ1-1
clone size: many
CDR3 protein: CSAREGGDTEAFF
CDR3 DNA: TGCAGTGCTAGAGAGGGAGGCGACACTGAAGCTTTCTTT

D gene: -
V gene: TRBV6-2/TRBV6-3
J gene: TRBJ1-4
clone size: many
CDR3 protein: CASSYHQGSEKLFF
CDR3 DNA: TGTGCCAGCAGTTACCATCAGGGGAGTGAAAAACTGTTTTTT

D gene: TRBD1
V gene: TRBV5-5
J gene: TRBJ2-7
clone size: few
CDR3 protein: CASSPGTVGVYEQYF
CDR3 DNA: TGTGCCAGCAGCCCGGGGACAGTTGGTGTCTACGAGCAGTACTTC

D gene: TRBD2
V gene: TRBV10-2
J gene: TRBJ2-1
clone size: -
CDR3 protein: CASSEAGLAWHEQFF
CDR3 DNA: TGCGCCAGCAGTGAGGCGGGACTAGCGTGGCATGAGCAGTTCTTC

D gene: -
V gene: TRBV27
J gene: TRBJ2-3
clone size: many
CDR3 protein: CASSRAWLPDTQYF
CDR3 DNA: TGTGCCAGCAGCCGGGCTTGGTTACCAGATACGCAGTATTTT

D gene: -
V gene: TRBV4-3
J gene: TRBJ2-1
clone size: -
CDR3 protein: CASSQDAGRPYNEQFF
CDR3 DNA: TGCGCCAGCAGCCAAGACGCAGGGCGCCCCTACAATGAGCAGTTCTTC

D gene: TRBD1
V gene: TRBV7-9
J gene: TRBJ1-1
clone size: many
CDR3 protein: CASSLVLDRENTEAFF
CDR3 DNA: TGTGCCAGCAGCTTAGTCTTGGACAGGGAGAACACTGAAGCTTTCTTT

D gene: -
V gene: TRBV11-2
J gene: TRBJ2-1
clone size: many
CDR3 protein: CASIRGLGGTHNEQFF
CDR3 DNA: TGTGCCAGCATCAGAGGGCTTGGGGGTACCCACAATGAGCAGTTCTTC

D gene: -
V gene: TRBV19
J gene: TRBJ1-5
clone size: -
CDR3 protein: CASSPLGRGIDQPQHF
CDR3 DNA: TGTGCCAGTAGCCCCCTGGGGAGGGGAATCGATCAGCCCCAGCATTTT

D gene: TRBD2
V gene: TRBV20-1
J gene: TRBJ2-1
clone size: few
CDR3 protein: CSAASSGRAGNEQFF
CDR3 DNA: TGCAGTGCTGCCTCTAGCGGGAGGGCTGGCAATGAGCAGTTCTTC

D gene: TRBD2
V gene: TRBV5-1
J gene: TRBJ2-1
clone size: many
CDR3 protein: CASSTGTSPAHSDEQFF
CDR3 DNA: TGCGCCAGCAGCACCGGGACTAGCCCCGCGCATTCGGATGAGCAGTTCTTC

D gene: -
V gene: TRBV7-2
J gene: TRBJ1-1
clone size: many
CDR3 protein: CASSLESGAWNTEAFF
CDR3 DNA: TGTGCCAGCAGCTTAGAAAGTGGGGCGTGGAACACTGAAGCTTTCTTT

D gene: TRBD2
V gene: TRBV27
J gene: TRBJ2-1
clone size: few
CDR3 protein: CASSFMGGVNEQFF
CDR3 DNA: TGTGCCAGCAGTTTTATGGGGGGGGTCAATGAGCAGTTCTTC

D gene: TRBD2
V gene: TRBV7-8
J gene: TRBJ2-1
clone size: many
CDR3 protein: CASSQLISGSLDEQFF
CDR3 DNA: TGTGCCAGCAGCCAACTTATAAGCGGGAGTCTCGATGAGCAGTTCTTC

D gene: -
V gene: TRBV7-2
J gene: TRBJ2-3
clone size: -
CDR3 protein: CASSLEVRRGRHTQYF
CDR3 DNA: TGTGCCAGCAGCTTAGAGGTGCGGCGGGGACGGCATACGCAGTATTTT

D gene: -
V gene: TRBV10-3
J gene: TRBJ2-7
clone size: many
CDR3 protein: CAITPDSNSYEQYF
CDR3 DNA: TGTGCCATCACCCCGGACTCGAACTCCTACGAGCAGTACTTC

D gene: TRBD1
V gene: TRBV7-8
J gene: TRBJ1-1
clone size: many
CDR3 protein: CASSNQDRGGMNTEAFF
CDR3 DNA: TGTGCCAGCAGCAACCAGGACAGGGGCGGGATGAACACTGAAGCTTTCTTT